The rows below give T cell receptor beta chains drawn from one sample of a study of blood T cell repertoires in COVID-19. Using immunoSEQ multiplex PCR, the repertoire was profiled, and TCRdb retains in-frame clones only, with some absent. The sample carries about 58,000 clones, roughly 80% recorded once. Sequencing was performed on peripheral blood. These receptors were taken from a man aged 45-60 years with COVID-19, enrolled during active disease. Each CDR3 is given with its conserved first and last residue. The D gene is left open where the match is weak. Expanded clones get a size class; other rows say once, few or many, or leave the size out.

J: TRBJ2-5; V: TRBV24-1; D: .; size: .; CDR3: CATSSTGHRGETQYF; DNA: TGTGCCACCAGTTCAACCGGTCACCGAGGAGAGACCCAGTACTTC
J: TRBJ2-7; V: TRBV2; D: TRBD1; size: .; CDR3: CASSGGQGSYEQYF; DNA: TGTGCCAGCAGTGGGGGACAGGGTAGCTACGAGCAGTACTTC
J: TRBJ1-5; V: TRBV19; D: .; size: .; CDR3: CASSIPQNQPQHF; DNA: TGTGCCAGTAGTATCCCCCAGAACCAGCCCCAGCATTTT
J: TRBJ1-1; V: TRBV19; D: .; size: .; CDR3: CASSMGHGDTEAFF; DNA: TGTGCCAGTAGTATGGGTCACGGGGACACTGAAGCTTTCTTT
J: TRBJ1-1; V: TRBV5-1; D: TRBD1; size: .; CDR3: CASSLGDRARNTEAFF; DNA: TGCGCCAGCAGCTTGGGGGACAGGGCGAGGAACACTGAAGCTTTCTTT
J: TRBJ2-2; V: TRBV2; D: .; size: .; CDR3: CASSERGGELFF; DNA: TGTGCCAGCAGTGAAAGAGGCGGGGAGCTGTTTTTT
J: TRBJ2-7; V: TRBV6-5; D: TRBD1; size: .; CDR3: CASSYQTGGFYEQYF; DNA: TGTGCCAGCAGTTACCAGACAGGGGGGTTCTACGAGCAGTACTTC
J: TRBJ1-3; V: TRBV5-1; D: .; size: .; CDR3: CASSLEGRLENTIYF; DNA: TGCGCCAGCAGCTTGGAAGGGAGGCTCGAAAACACCATATATTTT
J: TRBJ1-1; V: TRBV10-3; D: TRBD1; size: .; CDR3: CAISARDRGNTEAFF; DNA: TGTGCCATCAGTGCTCGGGACAGGGGGAACACTGAAGCTTTCTTT
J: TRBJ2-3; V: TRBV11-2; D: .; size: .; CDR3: CASSYSGVLSTDTQYF; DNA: TGTGCCAGCAGCTATTCAGGGGTCCTTAGCACAGATACGCAGTATTTT
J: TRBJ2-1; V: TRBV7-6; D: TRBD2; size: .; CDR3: CASSLTSGIWNEQFF; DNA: TGTGCCAGCAGCCTTACTAGCGGGATTTGGAATGAGCAGTTCTTC
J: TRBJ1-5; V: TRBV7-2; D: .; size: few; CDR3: CASSLRVSGDQPQHF; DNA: TGTGCCAGCAGCTTACGGGTTTCGGGTGATCAGCCCCAGCATTTT
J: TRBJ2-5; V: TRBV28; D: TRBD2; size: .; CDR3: CASSRRGAGEETQYF; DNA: TGTGCCAGCAGCCGTAGGGGAGCGGGAGAAGAGACCCAGTACTTC
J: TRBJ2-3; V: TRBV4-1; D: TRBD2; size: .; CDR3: CASSQSGLAGNTDTQYF; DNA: TGCGCCAGCAGCCAGTCAGGACTAGCGGGTAACACAGATACGCAGTATTTT
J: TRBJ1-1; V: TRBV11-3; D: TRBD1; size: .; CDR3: CASSLTGFTEAFF; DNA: TGTGCCAGCAGCTTGACAGGGTTCACTGAAGCTTTCTTT
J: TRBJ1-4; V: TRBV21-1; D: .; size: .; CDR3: CASSTPDRPKKDASTNEKLFF; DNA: TGTGCCAGCAGCACGCCAGACAGGCCAAAGAAGGACGCTTCGACTAATGAAAAACTGTTTTTT
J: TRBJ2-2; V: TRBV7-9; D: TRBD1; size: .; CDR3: CASSFWGQVGETGELFF; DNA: TGTGCCAGCAGCTTCTGGGGACAGGTGGGGGAGACCGGGGAGCTGTTTTTT
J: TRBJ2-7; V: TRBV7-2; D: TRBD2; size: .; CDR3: CASSREGGAGGPPYEQYF; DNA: TGTGCCAGCAGCCGCGAGGGGGGAGCGGGAGGGCCCCCCTACGAGCAGTACTTC
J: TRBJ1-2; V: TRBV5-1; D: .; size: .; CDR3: CASSLGGFQGIGYGYTF; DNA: TGCGCCAGCAGCTTGGGGGGCTTCCAGGGGATCGGCTATGGCTACACCTTC
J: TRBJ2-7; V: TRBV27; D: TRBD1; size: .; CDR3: CASSPGQFYEQYF; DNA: TGTGCCAGCAGTCCGGGACAGTTCTACGAGCAGTACTTC
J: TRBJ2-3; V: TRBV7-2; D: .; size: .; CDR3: CASSLAAGEGTDTQYF; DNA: TGTGCCAGCAGCTTAGCTGCAGGGGAGGGGACAGATACGCAGTATTTT
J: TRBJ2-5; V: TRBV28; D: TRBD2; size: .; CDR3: CASSLTSGSLPTQYF; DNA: TGTGCCAGCAGTTTAACTAGCGGGAGCCTCCCGACCCAGTACTTC
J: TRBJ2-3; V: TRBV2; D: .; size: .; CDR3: CASRDRGDTQYF; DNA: TGTGCCAGCAGAGACCGGGGGGATACGCAGTATTTT
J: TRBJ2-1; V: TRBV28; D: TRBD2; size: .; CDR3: CASRSSGRGVGTEQFF; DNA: TGTGCCAGCAGGTCTAGCGGGAGAGGGGTAGGTACGGAGCAGTTCTTC
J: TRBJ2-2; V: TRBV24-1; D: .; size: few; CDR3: CATSDLGDTNTGELFF; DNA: TGTGCCACCAGTGATTTAGGGGACACTAACACCGGGGAGCTGTTTTTT
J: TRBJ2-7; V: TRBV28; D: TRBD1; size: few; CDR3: CASRGQGRIYEQYF; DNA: TGTGCCAGCAGAGGACAGGGGAGGATTTACGAGCAGTACTTC
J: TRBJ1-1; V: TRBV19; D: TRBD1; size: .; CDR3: CASSIPSTGGAEAFF; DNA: TGTGCCAGTAGTATCCCTTCGACAGGGGGGGCTGAAGCTTTCTTT
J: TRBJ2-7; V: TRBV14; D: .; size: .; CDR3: CASSQDHGGEQYF; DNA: TGTGCCAGCAGCCAAGATCATGGCGGAGAGCAGTACTTC
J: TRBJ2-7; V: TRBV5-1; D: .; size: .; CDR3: CASSARDSRPYEQYF; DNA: TGCGCCAGCAGCGCCCGGGACTCTAGACCTTACGAGCAGTACTTC
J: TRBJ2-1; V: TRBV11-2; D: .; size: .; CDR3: CASSFAGSGFNEQFF; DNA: TGTGCCAGCAGCTTTGCGGGCAGCGGATTCAATGAGCAGTTCTTC
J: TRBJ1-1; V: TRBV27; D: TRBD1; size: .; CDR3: CASGLQGGRTLTEAFF; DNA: TGTGCCAGCGGACTACAGGGGGGGCGCACTCTCACTGAAGCTTTCTTT
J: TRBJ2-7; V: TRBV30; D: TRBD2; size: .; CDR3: CAWDGGATSSSYEQYF; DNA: TGTGCCTGGGACGGGGGGGCAACCTCGAGCTCCTACGAGCAGTACTTC
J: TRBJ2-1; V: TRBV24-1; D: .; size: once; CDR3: CAAGGGLNEQFF; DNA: TGTGCCGCTGGTGGAGGGCTAAATGAGCAGTTCTTC
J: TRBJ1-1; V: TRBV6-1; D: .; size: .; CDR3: CASSEVFGPSEAFF; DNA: TGTGCCAGCAGTGAAGTTTTTGGGCCGAGTGAAGCTTTCTTT
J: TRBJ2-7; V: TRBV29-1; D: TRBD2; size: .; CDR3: CSVGRGNEQYF; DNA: TGCAGCGTCGGGAGGGGAAACGAGCAGTACTTC
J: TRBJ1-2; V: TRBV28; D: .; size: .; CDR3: CASSSQGYGYTF; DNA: TGTGCCAGCAGTTCCCAGGGTTATGGCTACACCTTC
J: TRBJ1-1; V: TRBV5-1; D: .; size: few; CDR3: CASSLSGDTEAFF; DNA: TGCGCCAGCAGCTTGAGCGGAGACACTGAAGCTTTCTTT
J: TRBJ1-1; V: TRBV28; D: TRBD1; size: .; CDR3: CASTRGLMNTEAFF; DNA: TGTGCCAGCACCAGGGGGCTCATGAACACTGAAGCTTTCTTT
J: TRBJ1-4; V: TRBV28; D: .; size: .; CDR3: CASSLERQFREKLFF; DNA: TGTGCCAGCAGTTTAGAGCGGCAGTTTCGTGAAAAACTGTTTTTT
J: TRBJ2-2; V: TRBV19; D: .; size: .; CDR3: CASSVSAGPGELFF; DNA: TGTGCCAGTAGTGTATCCGCGGGGCCCGGGGAGCTGTTTTTT
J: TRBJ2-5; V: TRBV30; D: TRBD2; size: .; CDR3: CAWSVDSGIQETQYF; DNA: TGTGCCTGGAGTGTGGATAGCGGGATTCAAGAGACCCAGTACTTC
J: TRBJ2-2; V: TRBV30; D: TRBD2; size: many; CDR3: CAWSDGAGGTGELFF; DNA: TGTGCCTGGAGTGACGGGGCGGGGGGCACCGGGGAGCTGTTTTTT
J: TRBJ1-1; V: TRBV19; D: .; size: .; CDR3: CASSITAGAEAFF; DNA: TGTGCCAGTAGTATAACAGCAGGCGCTGAAGCTTTCTTT
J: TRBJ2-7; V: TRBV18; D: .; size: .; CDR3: CASSPQAGTYEQYF; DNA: TGTGCCAGCTCACCACAGGCAGGGACCTACGAGCAGTACTTC
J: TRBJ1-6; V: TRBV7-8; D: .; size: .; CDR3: CASSLGTGSSYNSPLHF; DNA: TGTGCCAGCAGCTTAGGAACAGGGAGCTCCTATAATTCACCCCTCCACTTT